Reported below is one T cell receptor (beta chain). The sample belongs to a study of blood T cell repertoires in COVID-19. Germline CDR1 is MNHEY and CDR2 is SVGAGI. The V end was cut by 2 bases, the J end by 6 bases, with 16 bases between. This CDR3 has 16 residues. Assay: immunoSEQ multiplex PCR; the TCRdb copy retains only in-frame clones and omits some. The table lists some 340,000 clones, 85% of them singletons. J is TRBJ2-2 and V is TRBV6-5; a weak D match, TRBD1 (6 bases). Sequences were obtained from peripheral blood. This sequence originates from a woman aged 18-29 years with acute or convalescent COVID-19. The CDR3 loop reads CASSYESTGVPGELFF. In DNA form, the CDR3 reads TGTGCCAGCAGTTACGAGTCGACAGGTGTCCCCGGGGAGCTGTTTTTT.